These 16 T cell receptor beta chains were sequenced from one sample in a study of vaccination effects on CD4 cells after COVID-19. The antigens of these receptors remain unknown. Culturing for 9 to 10 days preceded CD4+ T cell isolation. Sequenced by immunoSEQ multiplex PCR; TCRdb stores in-frame clones only, minus some. The sample contains tens of thousands of clones, 55% to 75% of which appear only once. This sample comprised CD4+ T cells from PBMCs cultured without peptide, obtained before COVID-19 vaccination. These receptors were collected from a human donor who received a COVID-19 vaccine.

The CDR3 region has the DNA TGCAGCGTTGACAGCTCGTCCTATGGCTACACCTTC. Its protein product is CSVDSSSYGYTF. The chain combines TRBV29-1 with TRBJ1-2; D ambiguous. The CDR3 is 12 amino acids. Trimming removed 3 bases at V and 4 bases at J, with 9 bases between. Per the germline V gene, CDR1 is SQVTM and CDR2 is ANQGSEA.

The V call is TRBV5-6, the J call TRBJ2-5; 14 positions agree with TRBD2. CDR1 is SGHDT, CDR2 YYEEEE, per germline. The CDR3 is 16 residues long. Trimming cost V 3 bases and J 5 bases; bases outside gene matches: 6. The CDR3 coding sequence is TGTGCCAGCAGCTCTAAAGGACTAGCGGGGGGTGAGACCCAGTACTTC. Protein sequence: CASSSKGLAGGETQYF.

This clone showed up just a few times. The chain uses TRBV11-2 and TRBJ1-1; tentative D call: TRBD1 (6 bases). Trimming removed 5 bases at V and 5 bases at J, with 15 bases between. Germline values: CDR1 SGHAT, CDR2 FQNNGV. The CDR3 has 14 residues. CDR3 DNA: TGTGCCAGCAGCCTAACGGATCAGGGGACTGAAGCTTTCTTT. Protein: CASSLTDQGTEAFF.

The chain joins TRBV7-3 to TRBJ2-6, with D perhaps assigned TRBD1 or TRBD2 (5 bases each). Germline V gives CDR1 SGHTA, CDR2 FQGTGA. The V end was cut by 1 base, the J end by 0 bases, with 7 bases between. The CDR3 has 16 residues. The CDR3 here is CASSLSGGSGANVLTF. CDR3 DNA: TGTGCCAGCAGCTTAAGTGGGGGCTCTGGGGCCAACGTCCTGACTTTC. Supplemented by reference TRBV7-3 and TRBJ2-6, the full variable domain reads GAGVSQTPSNKVTEKGKYVELRCDPISGHTALYWYRQSLGQGPEFLIYFQGTGAADDSGLPNDRFFAVRPEGSVSTLKIQRTERGDSAVYLCASSLSGGSGANVLTFGAGSRLTVL.

J is TRBJ1-2 and V is TRBV19; no clear D. Germline V CDR1 and CDR2: LNHDA, SQIVND (reference sequence). This CDR3 has 15 amino acids. Trimming shortened V by 3 bases and J by 0 bases, and 11 bases separated the two germline ends. The CDR3 coding sequence is TGTGCCAGTAGTATGCAGGTCACCACTAACTATGGCTACACCTTC. Translated: CASSMQVTTNYGYTF.

This clone has more than one count but fewer than ten. This chain connects TRBV3-1 (or the pseudogene TRBV3-2) to TRBJ1-1; 9 positions agree with TRBD1. In germline, CDR1 is LGHDT, CDR2 YNNKEL (reference sequence). With 5 bases clipped from V and 11 bases from J, the junction kept 6 bases outside the gene matches. The CDR3 runs to 12 residues. CDR3 sequence (DNA): TGTGCCAGCAGCAGCCGGGACAGGGACGCTTTCTTT. Protein product: CASSSRDRDAFF.

As for this clone: This sequence may be a read error, since a much larger clone differs from it by one base. The CDR3 reads CASSPRGGTEAFF. Written as DNA, the CDR3 is TGTGCCAGCAGCCCGAGAGGGGGCACTGAAGCTTTCTTT. The chain combines TRBV25-1 with TRBJ1-1, with D possibly being TRBD1 (6 bases). This CDR3 comprises 13 residues. Trimming shortened V by 6 bases and J by 4 bases, and 12 bases separated the two germline ends. Germline V CDR1 and CDR2: MGHDK, SYGVNS.

The chain has TRBV25-1 and TRBJ1-1; D is unclear. Trimming stripped 4 bases from V and 4 bases from J, with 7 bases between. The CDR3 is made up of 12 amino acids. Looked up from germline, CDR1 is MGHDK and CDR2 is SYGVNS. The CDR3 bases are TGTGCCAGCAGTGGAGGAGGCACTGAAGCTTTCTTT. Translating gives CASSGGGTEAFF.

This clone was observed a few times. J is TRBJ1-6 and V is TRBV19; a possible D gene is TRBD1 (6 bases). Germline CDR1 reads LNHDA; CDR2 reads SQIVND (reference sequence). V was cut by 6 bases and J by 7 bases, with 13 bases left in between. The CDR3 totals 14 residues. This CDR3 reads CASSAQGRNSPLHF. The CDR3 DNA sequence: TGTGCCAGTAGCGCACAGGGCCGGAATTCACCCCTCCACTTT.

This rearrangement joins TRBV5-1 to TRBJ2-7, with TRBD1 as a possible D gene (6 bases). The CDR3 is 18 amino acids. Germline CDR1 reads SGHRS; CDR2 reads YFSETQ. V lost 4 bases and J lost 1, with 24 bases in between. The DNA for the CDR3 is TGCGCCAGCAGCCCGGGCAGGGGACCGACGGGGCGGTCCTACGAGCAGTACTTC. Its protein product is CASSPGRGPTGRSYEQYF.

The chain uses TRBV9 and TRBJ1-1, with D hard to call. CDR3 length equals 14 residues. The V end lost 2 bases, the J end lost 4 bases, and 12 bases lay between the germline ends. CDR1 and CDR2 from the germline V gene are SGDLS and YYNGEE. The CDR3 coding sequence is TGTGCCAGCAGCGTTCACCCAGACCTCACTGAAGCTTTCTTT. It specifies CASSVHPDLTEAFF.

The chain has TRBV30 and TRBJ1-4; 10 nucleotides line up with TRBD1. There are 13 residues in the CDR3. With V trimmed by 7 bases and J by 5 bases, 4 bases remained unmatched. CDR1 and CDR2 from the germline V gene are GTSNPN and SVGIG (reference sequence). The CDR3 DNA reads TGTGCCTCCCCGGGACAGGGGAATGAAAAACTGTTTTTT. Its protein product is CASPGQGNEKLFF.

The rearrangement links TRBV14 to TRBJ2-1, with D uncertain. V was clipped by 1 base and J by 10 bases, with 8 bases between them. CDR1 and CDR2 from the germline V gene are SGHDN and FVKESK. CDR3 length equals 12 residues. CDR3 DNA: TGTGCCAGCAGCCAAGGTTGGGAAGAGCAGTTCTTC. This sequence encodes CASSQGWEEQFF.

This CDR3 reads CASSPSGTGAGGANVLTF. The CDR3 region has the DNA TGTGCCAGCTCACCATCCGGGACAGGGGCGGGCGGGGCCAACGTCCTGACTTTC. The chain employs TRBV18 and TRBJ2-6; 10 bases fit TRBD1. In germline, CDR1 is KGHSH, CDR2 LQKENI. This CDR3 is 18 amino acids long. V trimming: 2 bases; J trimming: 4 bases; junction bases outside the gene matches: 8.

This chain connects TRBV12-5 to TRBJ1-2; weak D call: TRBD1 (6 bases). V was pared by 5 bases and J by 4 bases, with 11 bases between. The CDR3 covers 13 residues. Germline loops: CDR1 LGHNT, CDR2 FRNRAP. The CDR3 sequence: CASGHGTSYGYTF. In DNA, the CDR3 is TGTGCTAGTGGTCATGGGACAAGCTATGGCTACACCTTC.

To note about this clone: An end of the junction does not agree with germline; a read error may underlie this. The rearrangement joins TRBV2 to TRBJ2-7; 8 nucleotides match TRBD1. CDR3 size: 13 residues. Germline V CDR1 and CDR2: SNHLY, FYNNEI. The CDR3 loop reads CASTRDRRYEQYF. In nucleotides, the CDR3 is TGTGCTAGCACACGGGACAGGCGTTACGAGCAGTACTTC.